This T cell receptor (beta chain) comes out of a study of blood T cell repertoires in COVID-19 (dated by TCRdb to 2019 to 2021). Study-level background: Samples from collaborators originated in the United States, Italy and Spain and spanned both the acute and convalescent phases of COVID-19. The prospective study material was composed of cDNA or gDNA derived from T cells, B-cell-depleted T cells, or PBMCs. Deeply sampled blood TCRbeta repertoires from subjects exposed to, actively infected with, or recovered from COVID-19 were included in the dataset. The repertoires were released in a freely available public database intended as a resource for research on the immune response to SARS-CoV-2. The samples were drawn from the first 160 participants of the ongoing ImmuneRACE study and from 1,254 subjects provided by 6 global collaborators. A de-identified subject ID, COVID-19 status, age in years and sex were almost always included in the sample metadata. Where available, HLA class I and class II types were taken from metadata supplied by the sample provider and were not determined by assay-based typing.

This clone has a count of ten or more. Its recognized antigen is unknown. Base qualities are not recorded, but no much larger clone differs from it by a single base. The immunoSEQ Assay, a bias-controlled multiplex PCR, was used to amplify TCRbeta CDR3 regions from genomic DNA. From the authors' description of their analysis: Nucleated cell counts per sample were estimated from amplification of reference gene primers within the assay. To quantify the absolute abundance of each unique TCRbeta CDR3 rearrangement, sequence reads were collapsed and filtered. For each sample, productive Simpson clonality was calculated by taking the square root of Simpson's diversity index across productive rearrangements. The immuneACCESS repertoire file appears here via TCRdb, limited to in-frame rearrangements. These files lack a portion of the clones; in checked studies, under half of the deficit traces to unresolved V genes, and the cause of the others is not known. For V, J and clone size, that table is used; D and trimming come from the DNA. This sample lists under 150,000 clones; around 85% were detected once. The ten largest clonotypes hold about 1.6% of the sample.

V and J lose 5 bases and 7 bases, and a span of 15 bases separates them. In the germline V gene, CDR1 corresponds to SGHTA and CDR2 to FQGNSA. The CDR3 runs 13 amino acids, cysteine and phenylalanine included. The DNA shown is the 39-base CDR3, in frame from base 1. The collaborating institutions used their own protocols to collect whole blood in K2EDTA tubes. For TCRbeta analysis, collaborator samples were shipped as frozen whole blood, as isolated PBMCs, or as DNA extracted from either sample type. The investigation overall reported the following: How much clinical and demographic metadata was included differed by source and by participant, and the metadata was provided uncurated.

This receptor was identified in a man over 45 with acute or convalescent COVID-19. Sequenced: peripheral blood. The sequence joins TRBV7-2 to TRBJ2-7; matching of 7 bases hints at TRBD1 as the D gene. The CDR3 loop reads CASSPLTGREQYF. DNA sequence: TGTGCCAGCAGCCCCTTGACAGGGAGGGAGCAGTACTTC.